These 22 T cell receptor beta chains were sequenced from one sample in a study of CD4 T cells in relation to SARS-CoV-2 and coronaviruses (dated by TCRdb to the early 2020s). The method was the immunoSEQ multiplex PCR assay. Entries here come from immuneACCESS through TCRdb and include only in-frame sequences with V and J called. Some clones fail to appear in such tables; in the studies checked, an unresolved V gene covers under half of the shortfall, and the cause of the remainder is unknown. This sample is represented by about 59,000 clones; roughly 89% of them were singletons. The top ten clonotypes cover 1.4% of the sample. CD4+ T cells from unexposed donors were collected before the COVID-19 pandemic (2011-2018). Sample: memory CD4+ T cells from PBMCs. Taken with the paper, the label for cell subset or site translates to: memory (non-naive) CD4+ T cells. These receptors all come from a human donor in good health.

The chain combines TRBV3-1 (or the pseudogene TRBV3-2) with TRBJ2-7; D unclear. This CDR3 comprises 12 residues. CDR1 is LGHDT, CDR2 YNNKEL, per germline (reference sequence). V was pared by 0 bases and J by 3 bases, with 3 bases between. Here the CDR3 reads CASSQDRYEQYF. The CDR3 DNA is TGTGCCAGCAGCCAAGATCGCTACGAGCAGTACTTC.

The chain links TRBV18 to TRBJ1-3; D remains ambiguous. V gave up 0 bases and J gave up 1 base, with 7 bases separating them. The V gene's germline CDR1 is KGHSH and CDR2 LQKENI. The length of the CDR3 is 15 residues. CDR3 amino acids: CASSPPVGSGNTIYF. CDR3 DNA: TGTGCCAGCTCACCACCAGTTGGTTCTGGAAACACCATATATTTT.

CDR3 in DNA: TGTGCCAGCAGCGTCCAGCTATCGTACAATGAGCAGTTCTTC. Translating gives CASSVQLSYNEQFF. This chain connects TRBV9 to TRBJ2-1; D call uncertain. The CDR3 extends over 14 amino acids. V was cut by 2 bases and J by 4 bases, with 10 bases left in between. Germline assignment: CDR1 SGDLS and CDR2 YYNGEE. The full variable domain, with the rest looked up from reference TRBV9 and TRBJ2-1, is DSGVTQTPKHLITATGQRVTLRCSPRSGDLSVYWYQQSLDQGLQFLIQYYNGEERAKGNILERFSAQQFPDLHSELNLSSLELGDSALYFCASSVQLSYNEQFFGPGTRLTVL.

The chain carries TRBV10-1 and TRBJ1-2, with D possibly matching TRBD1 (6 bases). Trimming left V 2 bases short and J 6 bases short, with 10 bases between. Germline assignment: CDR1 WNHNN and CDR2 SYGVQD (reference sequence). The CDR3 contains 13 residues. Written as DNA, the CDR3 is TGCGCCAGCAGTGAGACGGACAGCCATGGCTACACCTTC. Its protein is CASSETDSHGYTF.

V gene TRBV2 combines with J gene TRBJ1-2, with 7 positions matching TRBD1. Germline CDR1 SNHLY, CDR2 FYNNEI. The junction had 1 base not matched to a gene; V was cut back by 1 base and J by 2 bases. The CDR3 is 14 residues long. CDR3 sequence: CASSEVTGNYGYTF. In DNA, the CDR3 is TGTGCCAGCAGTGAAGTGACAGGGAACTATGGCTACACCTTC.

The chain carries TRBV2 and TRBJ2-2; D gene uncertain. V was cut by 7 bases and J by 6 bases, with 9 bases left in between. The CDR3 runs to 12 residues. Per germline, CDR1 SNHLY and CDR2 FYNNEI. CDR3 loop: CASMSLAGELFF. In DNA form, the CDR3 reads TGTGCCAGCATGAGCCTCGCCGGGGAGCTGTTTTTT.

CDR3 sequence (DNA): TGTGCCAGCAGTTCCGGCCCTCTAGCGGGCCAAAGCACAGATACGCAGTATTTT. Its translation is CASSSGPLAGQSTDTQYF. The chain is built from TRBV28 and TRBJ2-3; 8 nucleotides line up with TRBD2. There are 18 residues in the CDR3. Germline assignment: CDR1 MDHEN and CDR2 SYDVKM. V trimming: 4 bases; J trimming: 0 bases; junction bases outside the gene matches: 12.

The DNA of the CDR3 is TGTGCCACCAGCAGAGACCTAGCGGGTTACAATGAGCAGTTCTTC. Protein: CATSRDLAGYNEQFF. This chain joins TRBV15 and TRBJ2-1; TRBD2 aligns across 8 bases. V lost 0 bases and J lost 4; bases outside the gene matches: 2. The CDR3 sequence is 15 residues long. Germline V gives CDR1 LNHNV, CDR2 YYDKDF (reference sequence).

This clone turned up a few times. V usage is TRBV5-6 and J usage is TRBJ1-5, with 12 bases matching TRBD1. This CDR3 spans 17 amino acids. Germline V CDR1 and CDR2: SGHDT, YYEEEE. The junction had 13 bases not matched to a gene; V was cut back by 3 bases and J by 9 bases. CDR3 DNA sequence: TGTGCCAGCAGCTGCCGGGACAGGGGGCTTCGATCTATGCCCCAGCATTTT. It encodes CASSCRDRGLRSMPQHF.

The V call is TRBV5-8, the J call TRBJ1-5; D unclear. Trimming pared 3 bases from V and 2 bases from J, leaving 9 bases between. The germline CDR1 and CDR2 sequences are SGHTS and YDEGEE. The CDR3 consists of 14 residues. The CDR3 bases are TGTGCCAGCAGCTCTTACTGGGGCAATCAGCCCCAGCATTTT. It encodes CASSSYWGNQPQHF.

This chain connects TRBV5-1 to TRBJ2-3; the match to TRBD1 covers 9 bases. There are 14 residues in the CDR3. The germline V gene has CDR1 SGHRS and CDR2 YFSETQ. V was pared by 3 bases and J by 2 bases, with 1 base of the junction left unmatched. CDR3 sequence: CASSWTGATDTQYF. The CDR3 DNA reads TGCGCCAGCAGCTGGACAGGGGCCACAGATACGCAGTATTTT.

CDR3: CASSLTGANQPQHF. The CDR3 region has the DNA TGTGCCAGCAGCTTAACAGGGGCGAATCAGCCCCAGCATTTT. This sequence joins TRBV7-9 and TRBJ1-5, with TRBD1 matching 7 bases. There are 14 residues in the CDR3. Germline CDR1 is SEHNR and CDR2 is FQNEAQ (reference sequence). V dropped 2 bases and J dropped 4; count of bases not matched to a gene: 2.

The rearrangement links TRBV28 to TRBJ1-1; D ambiguous. Germline V gene data show CDR1 as MDHEN and CDR2 as SYDVKM. Between the trimmed V and J ends, which lost 0 bases and 4 bases, there was a span of 6 bases. CDR3 length: 13 amino acids. CDR3 sequence reads: CASSLWGFTEAFF. The CDR3 DNA reads as TGTGCCAGCAGTTTATGGGGGTTCACTGAAGCTTTCTTT. The full variable domain, with the rest looked up from reference TRBV28 and TRBJ1-1, is DVKVTQSSRYLVKRTGEKVFLECVQDMDHENMFWYRQDPGLGLRLIYFSYDVKMKEKGDIPEGYSVSREKKERFSLILESASTNQTSMYLCASSLWGFTEAFFGQGTRLTVV.

The rearrangement joins TRBV29-1 to TRBJ2-1, with 13 bases matching TRBD2. Germline loops: CDR1 SQVTM, CDR2 ANQGSEA. J lost 0 bases, V lost 4 bases, and 15 bases had no gene match. This CDR3 region has 20 residues. The CDR3 spells CSVGRPVGLAGRSSYNEQFF. DNA of the CDR3: TGCAGCGTTGGTCGACCGGTGGGACTAGCGGGACGGAGCTCCTACAATGAGCAGTTCTTC.

The chain combines TRBV3-1 (or the pseudogene TRBV3-2) with TRBJ1-6; D is unclear. Germline CDR1 is LGHDT and CDR2 is YNNKEL (reference sequence). V gave up 3 bases and J gave up 7 bases, with 10 bases separating them. This CDR3 has 14 amino acids. The CDR3 loop reads CASSHFGRNSPLHF. CDR3 nucleotide sequence: TGTGCCAGCAGCCATTTCGGCCGGAATTCACCCCTCCACTTT.

The rearrangement uses TRBV7-9 and TRBJ1-4; 7 bases are a match to TRBD1. Germline lookup yields CDR1 SEHNR and CDR2 FQNEAQ (reference sequence). This CDR3 region has 13 residues. After removal of 5 bases from V and 13 bases from J, the junction contained 10 bases not matched to a gene. DNA for the CDR3: TGTGCCAGCAGCAATCGGGACAGTTCTGCACTGTTTTTT. Protein product: CASSNRDSSALFF.

This chain joins TRBV6-5 and TRBJ2-2; D remains ambiguous. V lost 6 bases and J lost 2, with 13 bases in between. Germline CDR1 is MNHEY and CDR2 is SVGAGI. The CDR3 is made up of 15 amino acids. The CDR3: CASRMTRKNTGELFF. The CDR3 nucleotides read TGTGCCAGCAGGATGACACGAAAAAACACCGGGGAGCTGTTTTTT.

This sequence joins TRBV18 and TRBJ1-2, with a weak D call TRBD1 (5 bases). Germline lookup yields CDR1 KGHSH and CDR2 LQKENI. V lost 4 bases to trimming and J lost 6 bases, with 18 bases between them. The CDR3 is 15 residues long. CDR3 sequence: CASSRSGPEIHGYTF. The CDR3 DNA reads as TGTGCCAGCTCACGCTCGGGGCCGGAGATTCATGGCTACACCTTC.

The rearrangement joins TRBV6-5 to TRBJ1-3; no definite D call. The CDR3 has 15 residues. With 4 bases removed from V and 0 bases from J, the gap between germline ends came to 10 bases. Germline lookup yields CDR1 MNHEY and CDR2 SVGAGI. Written as DNA, the CDR3 is TGTGCCAGCAGTTCCTACAGCTACTCTGGAAACACCATATATTTT. Residues: CASSSYSYSGNTIYF.

The chain has TRBV4-1 and TRBJ2-5, with 9 bases lining up with TRBD1. The CDR3 extends over 14 amino acids. Germline V gives CDR1 MGHRA, CDR2 YSYEKL. J gave up 5 bases and V 3 bases, and 4 bases lay outside the gene matches. CDR3 amino acids: CASSQGQGMETQYF. DNA of the CDR3: TGCGCCAGCAGCCAGGGACAGGGAATGGAGACCCAGTACTTC.

The chain links TRBV24-1 to TRBJ2-3, with D hard to call. The germline CDR1 and CDR2 sequences are KGHDR and SFDVKD. There are 15 residues in the CDR3. Trimming shortened V by 1 base and J by 0 bases, and 7 bases separated the two germline ends. The CDR3: CATSDFTESTDTQYF. For the CDR3, the DNA is TGTGCCACCAGTGATTTTACTGAAAGCACAGATACGCAGTATTTT.

The chain employs TRBV19 and TRBJ2-5; 9 nucleotides match TRBD2. The CDR3 contains 17 residues. V shed 0 bases and J 1 base; nucleotides not matched to a gene: 6. Germline CDR1 LNHDA, CDR2 SQIVND (reference sequence). The DNA for the CDR3 is TGTGCCAGTAGTATAGACCGTAGACTAGCGGTCCAAGAGACCCAGTACTTC. Its protein is CASSIDRRLAVQETQYF.